Each of the 26 T cell receptor beta chains below was sequenced from the same sample in a study of blood T cell repertoires in COVID-19. Method: immunoSEQ multiplex PCR; TCRdb's copy keeps in-frame clones and lacks some. Among tens of thousands of clones listed, about nine tenths were seen once. Sequenced material: peripheral blood. These receptors came from a man aged 50-59 years with active COVID-19.

The genes are TRBV4-2 and TRBJ1-4; a weak D match, TRBD1 (6 bases). Germline loops: CDR1 LGHNA, CDR2 YNFKEQ. Trimming took off 0 bases at V and 0 bases at J, with 8 bases between the two ends. This CDR3 has 16 residues. The CDR3 sequence: CASSQDWTATNEKLFF. The CDR3 DNA is TGTGCCAGCAGCCAAGACTGGACAGCAACTAATGAAAAACTGTTTTTT.

The V call is TRBV2, the J call TRBJ2-5; D may be TRBD1 (6 bases). There are 15 residues in the CDR3. Trimming took 4 bases from V and 3 from J, leaving 15 bases between them. Per germline, CDR1 SNHLY and CDR2 FYNNEI. As DNA, the CDR3 is TGTGCCAGCAGTGTGACAGGAAGAGGTGAAGAGACCCAGTACTTC. It yields the protein CASSVTGRGEETQYF.

This chain uses TRBV7-9 with TRBJ2-2, with D tentatively TRBD2 (7 bases). With 2 bases removed from V and 2 bases from J, the gap between germline ends came to 12 bases. CDR3 length: 16 residues. Looked up from germline, CDR1 is SEHNR and CDR2 is FQNEAQ (reference sequence). The DNA of the CDR3 is TGTGCCAGCAGCTTAAGGGGGGGCCCTAACACCGGGGAGCTGTTTTTT. Its protein product is CASSLRGGPNTGELFF.

CDR3: CASSTPTSGGGNEQFF. The CDR3, as DNA: TGTGCCAGCAGTACCCCGACTAGCGGGGGGGGGAATGAGCAGTTCTTC. V is TRBV27 and J is TRBJ2-1; 14 positions match TRBD2. The germline CDR1 and CDR2 sequences are MNHEY and SMNVEV (reference sequence). This CDR3 region has 16 residues. Germline trimming cut 5 bases from V and 7 bases from J; bases unmatched to any gene: 7.

The chain is built from TRBV4-1 and TRBJ2-3; 13 nucleotides agree with TRBD2. V trimming: 4 bases; J trimming: 1 base; junction bases outside the gene matches: 8. Germline CDR1 reads MGHRA; CDR2 reads YSYEKL. The length of the CDR3 is 18 residues. CDR3 amino acids: CASSPGLAGRWGTDTQYF. CDR3 sequence (DNA): TGCGCCAGCAGCCCGGGACTAGCGGGGCGTTGGGGCACAGATACGCAGTATTTT.

The V gene is TRBV5-1, the J gene TRBJ1-1, with 7 bases matching TRBD1. The CDR3 totals 15 residues. Trimming cost V 4 bases and J 0 bases; bases outside gene matches: 6. Germline V gives CDR1 SGHRS, CDR2 YFSETQ. CDR3 bases: TGCGCCAGCAGCCCCAGACAGGGACTGAACACTGAAGCTTTCTTT. As protein: CASSPRQGLNTEAFF.

V gene TRBV5-1 combines with J gene TRBJ2-3, with a possible D match to TRBD2 (7 bases). Trimming removed 5 bases at V and 7 bases at J, with 29 bases between. CDR1 is SGHRS, CDR2 YFSETQ, per germline. This CDR3 has 18 residues. The CDR3 bases are TGCGCCAGCAGTCCGGCCCTACGGGGGGCCCTCCTTAGGTATACGCAGTATTTT. Protein: CASSPALRGALLRYTQYF.

The V gene is TRBV6-5, the J gene TRBJ1-2; tentative D call: TRBD1 (5 bases). There are 13 residues in the CDR3. V dropped 6 bases and J dropped 4 bases, with 12 bases sitting between them. Per the germline V gene, CDR1 is MNHEY and CDR2 is SVGAGI. The DNA of the CDR3 is TGTGCCAGCAGCGCTGACAGACTCTATGGCTACACCTTC. This sequence encodes CASSADRLYGYTF.

The chain joins TRBV2 to TRBJ2-5; 7 nucleotides line up with TRBD2. V lost 7 bases to trimming and J lost 3 bases; unmatched junction nucleotides: 11. This CDR3 has 15 residues. Germline CDR1 SNHLY, CDR2 FYNNEI. The CDR3 loop reads CASTTPTSVEETQYF. In DNA, the CDR3 is TGTGCCAGCACTACACCTACTAGCGTTGAAGAGACCCAGTACTTC.

V and J are TRBV5-5 and TRBJ1-5; maybe TRBD1 (6 bases). Trimming stripped 4 bases from V and 4 bases from J, with 12 bases between. CDR1 and CDR2 (germline): SGHKS, YYEKEE (reference sequence). The CDR3 sequence is 14 residues long. In nucleotides, the CDR3 is TGTGCCAGCAGCGCCGGGACACTGAATCAGCCCCAGCATTTT. Protein product: CASSAGTLNQPQHF. Full variable domain (missing parts from reference TRBV5-5 and TRBJ1-5): DAGVTQSPTHLIKTRGQQVTLRCSPISGHKSVSWYQQVLGQGPQFIFQYYEKEERGRGNFPDRFSARQFPNYSSELNVNALLLGDSALYLCASSAGTLNQPQHFGDGTRLSIL.

The genes are TRBV24-1 and TRBJ1-6; 8 positions agree with TRBD1. V trimming: 7 bases; J trimming: 10 bases; junction bases outside the gene matches: 11. The germline gives CDR1 KGHDR, CDR2 SFDVKD. There are 15 residues in the CDR3. DNA for the CDR3: TGTGCCACCAGACCACCGGCAGGGGGCGACTCACCCCTCCACTTT. This sequence encodes CATRPPAGGDSPLHF.

The V call is TRBV6-6, the J call TRBJ2-7; D remains ambiguous. This CDR3 is 14 amino acids long. Trimming shortened V by 2 bases and J by 5 bases, and 13 bases separated the two germline ends. Per germline, CDR1 MNHNY and CDR2 SVGAGI (reference sequence). The DNA for the CDR3 is TGTGCCAGCAGTTACGCCGGAGCCCTGAACGAGCAGTACTTC. This encodes CASSYAGALNEQYF.

J is TRBJ1-3 and V is TRBV2, with D possibly TRBD1 on 6 matching bases. V dropped 3 bases and J dropped 0 bases, with 9 bases sitting between them. The CDR3 totals 15 residues. The V gene's germline CDR1 is SNHLY and CDR2 FYNNEI. The CDR3 DNA reads TGTGCCAGCAGTGATGGGGGGGCCTCTGGAAACACCATATATTTT. Translated: CASSDGGASGNTIYF.

The chain uses TRBV29-1 and TRBJ1-1; 8 bases line up with TRBD1. The CDR3 runs to 14 residues. Germline V gene sequence: CDR1 SQVTM, CDR2 ANQGSEA. V gave up 8 bases and J gave up 4 bases; unmatched junction bases: 12. CDR3 nucleotides: TGCAGCATTAAGACAGGGGATAGGGTCACTGAAGCTTTCTTT. Its protein product is CSIKTGDRVTEAFF.

The rearrangement uses TRBV11-3 and TRBJ2-7, with 8 bases identical to TRBD1. Germline CDR1 reads SGHNT; CDR2 reads YENEEA. J lost 3 bases, V lost 5 bases, and 3 bases had no gene match. There are 13 residues in the CDR3. CDR3 bases: TGTGCCAGCAGCGCAGGGGGCGGCTACGAGCAGTACTTC. It codes for CASSAGGGYEQYF. Using reference TRBV11-3 and TRBJ2-7 for the parts outside the CDR3, the full variable domain is EAGVVQSPRYKIIEKKQPVAFWCNPISGHNTLYWYLQNLGQGPELLIRYENEEAVDDSQLPKDRFSAERLKGVDSTLKIQPAELGDSAVYLCASSAGGGYEQYFGPGTRLTVT.

The rearrangement uses TRBV7-3 and TRBJ2-5; D unresolved. This CDR3 region has 15 residues. Germline CDR1 reads SGHTA; CDR2 reads FQGTGA. V lost 5 bases and J 0 bases, leaving 13 bases between the germline ends. CDR3 amino acids: CASSIGQADQETQYF. The CDR3 nucleotides are TGTGCCAGCAGCATCGGTCAGGCCGACCAAGAGACCCAGTACTTC.

The gene calls are TRBV2 and TRBJ2-3; TRBD2 might be the D (6 bases). The CDR3 is made up of 15 amino acids. Trimming left V 4 bases short and J 1 base short, with 12 bases between. From germline, CDR1 is SNHLY and CDR2 FYNNEI. The CDR3 nucleotides are TGTGCCAGCAGTGCGGGGGTGGAGGGCACAGATACGCAGTATTTT. Its translation is CASSAGVEGTDTQYF.

The J gene is TRBJ2-7, the V gene TRBV7-8, with a weak D call TRBD1 (5 bases). The CDR3 is 13 residues long. CDR1 and CDR2 from the germline V gene are SGHVS and FQNEAQ. V was shortened by 3 bases and J by 3 bases, with 9 bases between the two germline ends. This chain's CDR3 is CASSLTAIYEQYF. Written as DNA, the CDR3 is TGTGCCAGCAGCTTGACAGCGATCTACGAGCAGTACTTC. The full variable domain, its missing parts supplied by reference TRBV7-8 and TRBJ2-7, is GAGVSQSPRYKVAKRGQDVALRCDPISGHVSLFWYQQALGQGPEFLTYFQNEAQLDKSGLPSDRFFAERPEGSVSTLKIQRTQQEDSAVYLCASSLTAIYEQYFGPGTRLTVT.

This chain joins TRBV18 and TRBJ1-4; 8 positions agree with TRBD1. This CDR3 contains 15 residues. The J segment lost 5 bases and the V segment lost 0 bases, leaving 2 bases of the junction unmatched. CDR1 is KGHSH, CDR2 LQKENI, per germline. Here the CDR3 DNA reads TGTGCCAGCTCACCACCGTCAGGGGGCAATGAAAAACTGTTTTTT. It specifies CASSPPSGGNEKLFF.

The J gene is TRBJ1-5, the V gene TRBV10-3; weak D call: TRBD1 (5 bases). With 10 bases removed from V and 0 bases from J, the gap between germline ends came to 10 bases. The germline gives CDR1 ENHRY, CDR2 SYGVKD. This CDR3 comprises 13 residues. CDR3 DNA sequence: TGTGCCAGAAGACAGTATAGCAATCAGCCCCAGCATTTT. It encodes CARRQYSNQPQHF.

The J gene is TRBJ2-1, the V gene TRBV5-5, with 7 positions matching TRBD2. The CDR3 totals 13 residues. Per the germline V gene, CDR1 is SGHKS and CDR2 is YYEKEE (reference sequence). V shed 7 bases and J 8 bases; nucleotides not matched to a gene: 9. The CDR3 DNA reads as TGTGCCAGCGGGGCTCCAAGCGGGGATGAGCAGTTCTTC. Its translation is CASGAPSGDEQFF.

The V call is TRBV6-6, the J call TRBJ2-1; D remains unclear. Looked up from germline, CDR1 is MNHNY and CDR2 is SVGAGI (reference sequence). The V end lost 7 bases, the J end lost 5 bases, and 6 bases lay between the germline ends. This CDR3 has 11 amino acids. CDR3 nucleotides: TGTGCCAGCACCCGAGACAATGAGCAGTTCTTC. This gives the protein CASTRDNEQFF.

This sequence joins TRBV4-1 and TRBJ1-5; a possible D gene is TRBD1 (5 bases). CDR3 length: 13 amino acids. V dropped 0 bases and J dropped 6 bases, with 6 bases sitting between them. Germline V gene sequence: CDR1 MGHRA, CDR2 YSYEKL. The CDR3 spells CASSQEGVQPQHF. For the CDR3, the DNA is TGCGCCAGCAGCCAAGAAGGGGTTCAGCCCCAGCATTTT.

The CDR3 spells CASSLWAQDYTF. The CDR3 DNA sequence: TGTGCCAGCAGTTTATGGGCCCAGGACTACACCTTC. The chain has TRBV12-3 or TRBV12-4 and TRBJ1-2; D uncertain. Trimming pared 2 bases from V and 10 bases from J, leaving 11 bases between. This CDR3 is 12 amino acids long.

J is TRBJ2-1 and V is TRBV4-3; 7 bases are shared with TRBD2. Trimming cost V 0 bases and J 7 bases; bases outside gene matches: 12. The CDR3 totals 17 residues. Germline CDR1 is LGHNA and CDR2 is YSLEER. CDR3 region: CASSQDGNGGYGNEQFF. The CDR3 nucleotides read TGCGCCAGCAGCCAAGATGGGAACGGGGGGTATGGGAATGAGCAGTTCTTC.

This chain uses TRBV27 with TRBJ2-2, with D possibly being TRBD1 (6 bases). Trimming cost V 5 bases and J 6 bases, with 25 bases left between them. Germline loops: CDR1 MNHEY, CDR2 SMNVEV (reference sequence). The length of the CDR3 is 18 residues. The CDR3: CASSLSPWTVRQPGELFF. In nucleotides, the CDR3 is TGTGCCAGCAGTCTCTCACCCTGGACAGTAAGGCAACCCGGGGAGCTGTTTTTT.